The 15 T cell receptor beta chains below all came from one sample that was sequenced in a study of cytomegalovirus exposure and HLA in healthy donors. The PCR ran on 60 Vbeta and 13 Jbeta primers. This table comes from immunoSEQ multiplex PCR, and its TCRdb copy is limited to in-frame clones, with some not included. The sample records 150,000 to 180,000 clones, 80% being singletons. Input material: PBMCs. These receptors came from a middle-aged woman in good health and CMV-seropositive.

With respect to this clone: Additional DNA sequences in this sample encode the identical CDR3. V and J are TRBV5-6 and TRBJ2-2; 8 nucleotides line up with TRBD1. Germline trimming cut 0 bases from V and 5 bases from J; bases unmatched to any gene: 3. CDR1 is SGHDT, CDR2 YYEEEE, per germline. This CDR3 is 15 amino acids long. The CDR3 nucleotides are TGTGCCAGCAGCTTGGGGACAGGGAATACCGGGGAGCTGTTTTTT. Translating it yields CASSLGTGNTGELFF.

This chain links TRBV15 with TRBJ2-5; D is uncertain. The CDR3 sequence is 15 residues long. V was cut by 2 bases and J by 3 bases, with 13 bases left in between. Germline CDR1 LNHNV, CDR2 YYDKDF (reference sequence). This CDR3 is CATSRYQLEEETQYF. Here the CDR3 DNA reads TGTGCCACCAGCAGATATCAGCTCGAGGAAGAGACCCAGTACTTC.

In its sample, this clone was seen a few times. The chain uses TRBV4-1 and TRBJ2-4; 10 bases are a match to TRBD2. Unmatched junction bases numbered 14, after V lost 10 bases and J lost 5 bases. Germline CDR1 reads MGHRA; CDR2 reads YSYEKL. The CDR3 has 16 residues. The CDR3: CATSRELAGRENIQYF. The CDR3 region has the DNA TGCGCCACCAGTAGGGAACTAGCGGGAAGGGAAAACATTCAGTACTTC.

This clone has a handful of counts. The chain carries TRBV6-5 and TRBJ1-4, with D hard to call. V dropped 2 bases and J dropped 6 bases, with 7 bases sitting between them. Germline CDR1 reads MNHEY; CDR2 reads SVGAGI. This CDR3 comprises 13 residues. CDR3 DNA: TGTGCCAGCAGTTACGGCGGGGATGAAAAACTGTTTTTT. Its protein product is CASSYGGDEKLFF.

The chain has TRBV11-2 and TRBJ1-1, with 7 bases aligning to TRBD1. Germline CDR1 is SGHAT and CDR2 is FQNNGV. The CDR3 runs 12 residues. The CDR3 protein is CAFEGADTEAFF. The CDR3 region has the DNA TGTGCGTTTGAGGGGGCGGACACTGAAGCTTTCTTT.

The rearrangement joins TRBV9 to TRBJ1-2; D ambiguous. The length of the CDR3 is 13 residues. In germline, CDR1 is SGDLS, CDR2 YYNGEE. The V end was cut by 1 base, the J end by 7 bases, with 11 bases between. In DNA form, the CDR3 reads TGTGCCAGCAGCGTACCAGGTCCCATTGGCTACACCTTC. The encoded protein is CASSVPGPIGYTF.

The chain combines TRBV7-6 with TRBJ2-2, with 8 bases fitting TRBD2. The CDR3 spans 15 residues. Per the germline V gene, CDR1 is SGHVS and CDR2 is FNYEAQ. V was clipped by 1 base and J by 5 bases; unmatched bases: 3. CDR3 residues: CASSLGLASTGELFF. In DNA, the CDR3 is TGTGCCAGCAGCTTAGGACTAGCGTCGACCGGGGAGCTGTTTTTT.

The CDR3 nucleotides read TGTGCCAGCAGCCAAGAAAAGGACTGGAGCTCCTACAATGAGCAGTTCTTC. Its protein is CASSQEKDWSSYNEQFF. V and J are TRBV14 and TRBJ2-1, with D possibly matching TRBD2 (5 bases). Trimming cost V 0 bases and J 0 bases, with 12 bases left between them. Germline V CDR1 and CDR2: SGHDN, FVKESK. The CDR3 is 17 residues long. The full variable domain, its missing parts supplied by reference TRBV14 and TRBJ2-1, is EAGVTQFPSHSVIEKGQTVTLRCDPISGHDNLYWYRRVMGKEIKFLLHFVKESKQDESGMPNNRFLAERTGGTYSTLKVQPAELEDSGVYFCASSQEKDWSSYNEQFFGPGTRLTVL.

This sequence joins TRBV18 and TRBJ2-4, with D possibly being TRBD2 (6 bases). The germline V gene has CDR1 KGHSH and CDR2 LQKENI. The CDR3 covers 13 residues. V dropped 6 bases and J dropped 9 bases, with 15 bases sitting between them. CDR3 DNA: TGTGCCAGCTCGGTAGCGGAAAAAGGCATTCAGTACTTC. It codes for CASSVAEKGIQYF.

The gene calls are TRBV7-9 and TRBJ2-1, with D maybe TRBD1 (5 bases). The V end lost 3 bases, the J end lost 2 bases, and 20 bases lay between the germline ends. This CDR3 comprises 18 residues. Germline V lookup: CDR1 SEHNR, CDR2 FQNEAQ (reference sequence). The CDR3 DNA sequence: TGTGCCAGCAGCTTTCTCGACATCTTAGACAGAGCCTACAATGAGCAGTTCTTC. Amino acid sequence: CASSFLDILDRAYNEQFF.

This chain uses TRBV2 with TRBJ2-1, with 10 bases matching TRBD2. This CDR3 spans 17 amino acids. Germline V CDR1 and CDR2: SNHLY, FYNNEI. V lost 6 bases, J lost 2 bases, and 10 bases stayed unmatched. In DNA form, the CDR3 reads TGTGCCAGCAGGGATACTAGCGGGATAACTACCTACAATGAGCAGTTCTTC. Its protein is CASRDTSGITTYNEQFF.

The chain links TRBV16 to TRBJ2-3, with 10 nucleotides matching TRBD1. This CDR3 comprises 16 residues. V gave up 4 bases and J gave up 1 base; unmatched junction bases: 5. The germline CDR1 and CDR2 sequences are KGHSY and FQNENV. CDR3 coding DNA: TGTGCCAGCAGCCGTACCGGGACAGGGGGCACAGATACGCAGTATTTT. Its protein product is CASSRTGTGGTDTQYF.

The chain has TRBV5-1 and TRBJ2-2; TRBD2 agrees at 8 bases. With V trimmed by 5 bases and J by 5 bases, 5 bases remained unmatched. CDR1 is SGHRS, CDR2 YFSETQ, per germline. The CDR3 extends over 14 amino acids. This CDR3 reads CASSLSGTTGELFF. CDR3 sequence (DNA): TGCGCCAGCAGTCTTAGCGGGACTACCGGGGAGCTGTTTTTT.

This chain links TRBV4-2 with TRBJ1-2; TRBD1 aligns across 8 bases. V shed 4 bases and J 3 bases; nucleotides not matched to a gene: 7. The germline gives CDR1 LGHNA, CDR2 YNFKEQ. The CDR3 is made up of 15 amino acids. CDR3 DNA sequence: TGTGCCAGCAGCCCCAAAGGACAGGGCGACTATGGCTACACCTTC. It yields the protein CASSPKGQGDYGYTF.

The V and J genes are TRBV27 and TRBJ2-1; possibly TRBD2 for D (6 bases). In germline, CDR1 is MNHEY, CDR2 SMNVEV (reference sequence). The CDR3 length is 15 residues. V was shortened by 8 bases and J by 4 bases, with 18 bases between the two germline ends. The CDR3, as DNA: TGTGCCAGCTCTCGGCCGGGACTGCGTTACAATGAGCAGTTCTTC. It codes for CASSRPGLRYNEQFF.